This record covers a single TCR beta chain. Its antigen is currently unknown. This sample stems from a study of siplizumab effects on memory and regulatory T cells. Study results and caveats: An assignable naive or memory phenotype was lacking in roughly 80-95% of proliferating CD4+ or CD8+ clones. Memory cells seemed less diverse than naive T cells, which seemed major alloresponse contributors.

This CDR3 is built from 14 residues. CDR1 and CDR2 (germline): SEHNR, FQNEAQ (reference sequence). With 10 bases removed from V and 8 bases from J, the gap between germline ends came to 24 bases. Assay: immunoSEQ multiplex PCR; the TCRdb copy retains only in-frame clones and omits some. The sample holds 70,000 to 95,000 clones, about nine tenths seen once. The source of this sequence is a human donor in good health. The chain uses TRBV7-9 and TRBJ2-7; D perhaps matches TRBD1 (7 bases). Material for sequencing was CD4+ T cells sorted from blood. CDR3 DNA sequence: TGTGCCATCGAGCCCGACAGGGAGGTCGCCAAGCAGTACTTC. Residues: CAIEPDREVAKQYF. The full variable domain, its missing parts supplied by reference TRBV7-9 and TRBJ2-7, is DTGVSQNPRHKITKRGQNVTFRCDPISEHNRLYWYRQTLGQGPEFLTYFQNEAQLEKSRLLSDRFSAERPKGSFSTLEIQRTEQGDSAMYLCAIEPDREVAKQYFGPGTRLTVT.